The T cell receptor (beta chain) described here comes from a study of CD8 T cells in ankylosing spondylitis. A quantitative 5'-RACE method, one with molecular barcodes, was used to make TCR beta libraries. Using its own MiXCR run on the 5' RACE reads, TCRdb lists one record per CDR3 protein. The sample yields 35,000 or so distinct CDR3 sequences, 4.5% to 6% seen once. Study observations and caveats: Some motif variants had been reported before (in reactive arthritis synovial fluid and blood).

This clonotype was recorded at least ten times. The target antigen is unknown. The CDR3 has 14 amino acids. V lost 7 bases to trimming and J lost 2 bases, with 15 bases between them. Germline values: CDR1 SQVTM, CDR2 ANQGSEA. Sequencing was carried out using blood, either unsorted or a sorted T cell fraction (not recorded which). The origin of this receptor is a male donor with ankylosing spondylitis or in good health (not recorded which). The J gene is TRBJ1-5, the V gene TRBV29-1, with D tentatively TRBD1 (5 bases). The CDR3 DNA reads as TGCAGCGCCTGGGGGGGATCCGGCAATCAGCCCCAGCATTTT. It codes for CSAWGGSGNQPQHF. The complete variable domain, with remaining parts taken from reference TRBV29-1 and TRBJ1-5, reads SAVISQKPSRDICQRGTSLTIQCQVDSQVTMMFWYRQQPGQSLTLIATANQGSEATYESGFVIDKFPISRPNLTFSTLTVSNMSPEDSSIYLCSAWGGSGNQPQHFGDGTRLSIL.